This TCR beta chain was observed in a study of blood T cell repertoires in COVID-19. Turning to the study itself: Samples came from the United States, Italy and Spain, spanning acute and convalescent COVID-19. T cells, B-cell-depleted T cells, or PBMCs supplied cDNA or gDNA.

Under the authors' procedure: Cell counts per sample came from amplifying reference gene primers. Here immunoSEQ multiplex PCR was the method, and the copy in TCRdb shows in-frame clones only, minus some. From that table come the V and J calls and clone size; the DNA was used to work out D and trimming. The sample gives about 210,000 clones, 88% of which show up once; approximately 0.7% is in the top ten. CDR3 size: 14 residues. Germline loops: CDR1 MNHEY, CDR2 SMNVEV (reference sequence). Deletions cut 5 bases from V and 6 bases from J, with 17 bases between. This rearrangement joins TRBV27 to TRBJ2-7, with D possibly being TRBD2 (5 bases). This clonotype was sampled from a man aged 40-49 years with acute or convalescent COVID-19. Sequenced sample: peripheral blood. This CDR3 reads CASSREHPTAEQYF. The CDR3 nucleotides read TGTGCCAGCAGTCGGGAACACCCCACGGCCGAGCAGTACTTC.